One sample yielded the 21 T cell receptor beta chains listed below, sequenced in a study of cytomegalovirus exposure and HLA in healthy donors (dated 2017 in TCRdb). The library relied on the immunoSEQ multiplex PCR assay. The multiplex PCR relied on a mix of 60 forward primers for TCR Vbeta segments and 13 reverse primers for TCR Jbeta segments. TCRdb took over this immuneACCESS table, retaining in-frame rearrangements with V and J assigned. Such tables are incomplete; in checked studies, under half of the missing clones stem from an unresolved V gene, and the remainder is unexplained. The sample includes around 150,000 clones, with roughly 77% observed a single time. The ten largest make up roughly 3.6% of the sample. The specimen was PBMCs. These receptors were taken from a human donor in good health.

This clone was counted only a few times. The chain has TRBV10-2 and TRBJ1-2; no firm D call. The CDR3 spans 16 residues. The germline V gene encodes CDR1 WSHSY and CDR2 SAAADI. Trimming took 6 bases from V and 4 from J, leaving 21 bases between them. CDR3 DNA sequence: TGCGCCAGCAGAGGGTGGCGGCCGAAACTAGGCTATGGCTACACCTTC. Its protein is CASRGWRPKLGYGYTF.

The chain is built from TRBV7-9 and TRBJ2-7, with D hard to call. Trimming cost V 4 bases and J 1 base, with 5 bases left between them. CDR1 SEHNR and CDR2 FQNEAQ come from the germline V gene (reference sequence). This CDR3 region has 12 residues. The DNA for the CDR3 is TGTGCCAGCAGCTCCTCGTCCTACGAGCAGTACTTC. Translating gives CASSSSSYEQYF.

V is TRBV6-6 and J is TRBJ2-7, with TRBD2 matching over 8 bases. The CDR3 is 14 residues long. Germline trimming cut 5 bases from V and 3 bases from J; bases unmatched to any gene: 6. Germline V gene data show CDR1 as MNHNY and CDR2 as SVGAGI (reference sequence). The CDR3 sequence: CASSRSGRGYEQYF. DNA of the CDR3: TGTGCCAGCAGTCGAAGCGGGAGAGGCTACGAGCAGTACTTC.

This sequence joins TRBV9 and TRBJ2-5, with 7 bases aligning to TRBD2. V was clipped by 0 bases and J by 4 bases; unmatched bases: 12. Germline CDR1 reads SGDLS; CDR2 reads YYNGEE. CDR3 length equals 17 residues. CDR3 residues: CASSVGSWLAVGETQYF. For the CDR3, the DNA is TGTGCCAGCAGCGTAGGCTCGTGGCTAGCGGTGGGAGAGACCCAGTACTTC.

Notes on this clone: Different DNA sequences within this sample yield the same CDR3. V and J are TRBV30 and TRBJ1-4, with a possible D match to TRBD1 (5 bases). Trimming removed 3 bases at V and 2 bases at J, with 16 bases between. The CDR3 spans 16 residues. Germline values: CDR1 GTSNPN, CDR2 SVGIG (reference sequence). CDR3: CAWSPSRGRTNEKLFF. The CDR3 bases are TGTGCCTGGAGCCCATCTCGGGGGAGGACTAATGAAAAACTGTTTTTT.

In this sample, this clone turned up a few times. The CDR3 loop reads CASSAGVSRDTQYF. DNA of the CDR3: TGTGCCAGCAGCGCAGGCGTGTCAAGAGATACGCAGTATTTT. This rearrangement joins TRBV9 to TRBJ2-3; D remains ambiguous. The germline V gene has CDR1 SGDLS and CDR2 YYNGEE. The CDR3 covers 14 residues. Trimming took off 3 bases at V and 5 bases at J, with 13 bases between the two ends.

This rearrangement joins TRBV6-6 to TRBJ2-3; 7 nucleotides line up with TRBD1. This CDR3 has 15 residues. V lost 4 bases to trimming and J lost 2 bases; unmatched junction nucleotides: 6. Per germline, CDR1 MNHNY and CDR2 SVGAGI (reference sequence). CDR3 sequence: CASSSRQGFTDTQYF. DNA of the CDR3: TGTGCCAGCAGTTCCCGACAGGGATTCACAGATACGCAGTATTTT.

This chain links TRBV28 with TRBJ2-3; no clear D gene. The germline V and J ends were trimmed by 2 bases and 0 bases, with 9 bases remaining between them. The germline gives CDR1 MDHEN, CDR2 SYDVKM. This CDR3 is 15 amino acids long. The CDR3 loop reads CASSLARLSTDTQYF. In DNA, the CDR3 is TGTGCCAGCAGTTTAGCCAGGCTTAGCACAGATACGCAGTATTTT.

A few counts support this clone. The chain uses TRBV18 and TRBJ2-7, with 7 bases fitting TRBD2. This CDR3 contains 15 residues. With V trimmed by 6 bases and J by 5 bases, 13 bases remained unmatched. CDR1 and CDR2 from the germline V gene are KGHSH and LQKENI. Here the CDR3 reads CASSPAGDPFNEQYF. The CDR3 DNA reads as TGTGCCAGCTCCCCCGCGGGGGACCCCTTTAACGAGCAGTACTTC.

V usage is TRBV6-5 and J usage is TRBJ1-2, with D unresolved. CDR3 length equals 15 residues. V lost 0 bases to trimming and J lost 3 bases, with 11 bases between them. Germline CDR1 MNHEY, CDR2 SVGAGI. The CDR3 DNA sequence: TGTGCCAGCAGTTACTCGAAGATACTGGACTATGGCTACACCTTC. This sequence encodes CASSYSKILDYGYTF.

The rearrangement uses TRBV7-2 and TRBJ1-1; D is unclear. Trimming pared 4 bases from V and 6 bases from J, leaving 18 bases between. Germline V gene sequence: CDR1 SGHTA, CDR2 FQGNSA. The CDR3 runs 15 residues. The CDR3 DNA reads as TGTGCCAGCAGCTCCAGCTCGGGAGGGATCTCTGAAGCTTTCTTT. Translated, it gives CASSSSSGGISEAFF.

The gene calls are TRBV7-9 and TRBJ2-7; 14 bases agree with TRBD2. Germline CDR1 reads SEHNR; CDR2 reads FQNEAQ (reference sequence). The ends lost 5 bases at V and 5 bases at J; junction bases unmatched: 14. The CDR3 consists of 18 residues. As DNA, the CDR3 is TGTGCCAGCAGCCTGGGACTAGCGGGAGAAGGACGGCACAACGAGCAGTACTTC. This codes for CASSLGLAGEGRHNEQYF.

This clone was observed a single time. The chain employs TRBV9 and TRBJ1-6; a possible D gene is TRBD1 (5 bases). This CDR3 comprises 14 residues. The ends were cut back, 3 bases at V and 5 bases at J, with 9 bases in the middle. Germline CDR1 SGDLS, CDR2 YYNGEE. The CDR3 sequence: CASSAGNHNSPLHF. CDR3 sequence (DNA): TGTGCCAGCAGCGCAGGGAACCATAATTCACCCCTCCACTTT.

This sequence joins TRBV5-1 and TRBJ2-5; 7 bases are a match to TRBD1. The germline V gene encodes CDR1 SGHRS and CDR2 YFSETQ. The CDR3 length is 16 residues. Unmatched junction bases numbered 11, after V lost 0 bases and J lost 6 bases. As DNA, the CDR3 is TGCGCCAGCAGCTTGGTAGGAACAGGGGTCTTAAAGACCCAGTACTTC. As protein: CASSLVGTGVLKTQYF.

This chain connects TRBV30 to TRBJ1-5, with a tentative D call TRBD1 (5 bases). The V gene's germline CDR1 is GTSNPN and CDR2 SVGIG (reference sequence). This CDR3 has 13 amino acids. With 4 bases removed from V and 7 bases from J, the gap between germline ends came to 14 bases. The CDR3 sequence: CAWNSGSRQPQHF. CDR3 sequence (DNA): TGTGCCTGGAATTCAGGGTCAAGGCAGCCCCAGCATTTT.

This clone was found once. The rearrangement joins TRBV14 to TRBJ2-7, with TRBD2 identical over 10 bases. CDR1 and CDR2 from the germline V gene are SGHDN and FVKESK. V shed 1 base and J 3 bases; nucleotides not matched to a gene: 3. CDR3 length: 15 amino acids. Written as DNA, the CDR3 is TGTGCCAGCAGCCAAGGACTAGCGGGTCTCTACGAGCAGTACTTC. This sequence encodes CASSQGLAGLYEQYF.

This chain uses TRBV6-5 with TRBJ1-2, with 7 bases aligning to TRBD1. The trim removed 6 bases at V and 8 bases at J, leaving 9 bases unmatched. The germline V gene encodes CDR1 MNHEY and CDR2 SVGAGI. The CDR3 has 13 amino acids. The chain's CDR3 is CASSRGTVSGYTF. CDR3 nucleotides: TGTGCCAGCAGCCGAGGGACAGTTAGCGGCTACACCTTC.

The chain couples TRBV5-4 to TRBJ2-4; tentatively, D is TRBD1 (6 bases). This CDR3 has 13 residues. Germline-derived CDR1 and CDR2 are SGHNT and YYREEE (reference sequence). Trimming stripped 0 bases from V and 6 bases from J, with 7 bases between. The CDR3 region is CASSLEQGNIQYF. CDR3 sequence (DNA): TGTGCCAGCAGCTTGGAACAGGGAAACATTCAGTACTTC.

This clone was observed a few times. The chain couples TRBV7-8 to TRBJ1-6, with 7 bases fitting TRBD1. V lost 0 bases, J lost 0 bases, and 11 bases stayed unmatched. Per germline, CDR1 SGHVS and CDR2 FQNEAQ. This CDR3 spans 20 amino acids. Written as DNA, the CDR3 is TGTGCCAGCAGCTTAGCGCTCCTCTTACAGGGGAGCTCCTATAATTCACCCCTCCACTTT. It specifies CASSLALLLQGSSYNSPLHF.

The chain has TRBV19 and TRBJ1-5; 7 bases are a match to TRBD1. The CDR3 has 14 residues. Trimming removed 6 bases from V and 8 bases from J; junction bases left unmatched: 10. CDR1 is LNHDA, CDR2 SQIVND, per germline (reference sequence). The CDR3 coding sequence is TGTGCCAGTAGCCTGACAGGGCATCGAGAGCCCCAGCATTTT. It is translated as CASSLTGHREPQHF.

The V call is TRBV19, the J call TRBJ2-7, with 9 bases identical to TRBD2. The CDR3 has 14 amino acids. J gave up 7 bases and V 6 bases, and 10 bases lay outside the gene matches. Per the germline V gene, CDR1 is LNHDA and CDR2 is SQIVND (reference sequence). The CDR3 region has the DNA TGTGCCAGTAGCTATTTAGCGGGAGCGGGAGAGCAGTACTTC. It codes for CASSYLAGAGEQYF.